This TCR beta chain was identified during a study of CDR3 diversity in severe acne. TCRdb re-analysed the PCR reads in MiXCR, keeping a single row per CDR3 protein. The repertoire holds roughly 81,000 distinct CDR3 sequences, with around 50% as singletons. V gave up 0 bases and J gave up 2 bases, with 13 bases separating them. This CDR3 has 15 residues. Germline CDR1 SQVTM, CDR2 ANQGSEA. This clonotype was recorded many times. Sample: blood. V and J are TRBV29-1 and TRBJ2-5; D call uncertain. This TCR derives from a male donor in good health, serving as a control. CDR3 in amino acids: CSVEDVGQPQETQYF. CDR3 nucleotide sequence: TGCAGCGTTGAAGATGTCGGGCAGCCACAAGAGACCCAGTACTTC.